Reported below is one T cell receptor (beta chain). The germline V gene encodes CDR1 SGHTA and CDR2 FQGTGA. V was shortened by 4 bases and J by 9 bases, with 9 bases between the two germline ends. The CDR3 contains 12 residues. Authors' analysis steps: Estimated nucleated cell counts came from reference gene primer amplification. Profiling relied on immunoSEQ multiplex PCR, and the TCRdb table lists in-frame clones only, not all of them. For V, J and clone size, that table is used; D and trimming come from the DNA. Of approximately 100,000 clones in the sample, 70% to 85% are singletons; the top ten hold approximately 7.9%. The sample comes from a study of blood T cell repertoires in COVID-19. Study overall: T cells, B-cell-depleted T cells, or PBMCs provided the cDNA or gDNA that served as material.

V gene TRBV7-3 combines with J gene TRBJ2-2; D gene ambiguous. This sequence originates from a woman older than 75 with active or convalescent COVID-19. Sequenced input: peripheral blood. CDR3 amino acids: CASSSFPRELFF. The DNA of the CDR3 is TGTGCCAGCAGCTCCTTCCCCCGGGAGCTGTTTTTT.